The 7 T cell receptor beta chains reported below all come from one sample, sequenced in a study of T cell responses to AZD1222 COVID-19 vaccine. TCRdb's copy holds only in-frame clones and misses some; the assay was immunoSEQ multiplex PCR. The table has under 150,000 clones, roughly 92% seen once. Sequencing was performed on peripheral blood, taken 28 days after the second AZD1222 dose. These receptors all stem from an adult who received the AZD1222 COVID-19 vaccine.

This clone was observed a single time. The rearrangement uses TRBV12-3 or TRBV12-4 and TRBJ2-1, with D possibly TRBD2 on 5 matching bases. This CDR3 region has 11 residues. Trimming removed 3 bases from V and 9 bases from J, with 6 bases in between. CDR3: CASSFGLEQFF. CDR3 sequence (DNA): TGTGCCAGCAGTTTCGGACTTGAGCAGTTCTTC.

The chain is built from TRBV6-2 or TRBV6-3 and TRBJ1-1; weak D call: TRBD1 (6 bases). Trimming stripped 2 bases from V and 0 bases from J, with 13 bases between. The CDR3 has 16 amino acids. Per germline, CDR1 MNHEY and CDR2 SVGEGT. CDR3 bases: TGTGCCAGCAGTTACGCCCGGGGGGCAGTGAACACTGAAGCTTTCTTT. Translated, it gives CASSYARGAVNTEAFF.

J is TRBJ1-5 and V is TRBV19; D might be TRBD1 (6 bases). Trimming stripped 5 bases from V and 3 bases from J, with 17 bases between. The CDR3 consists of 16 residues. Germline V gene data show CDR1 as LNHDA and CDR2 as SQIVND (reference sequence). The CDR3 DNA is TGTGCCAGTAGTCGCGGGGGCAGGTCTCACAATCAGCCCCAGCATTTT. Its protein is CASSRGGRSHNQPQHF.

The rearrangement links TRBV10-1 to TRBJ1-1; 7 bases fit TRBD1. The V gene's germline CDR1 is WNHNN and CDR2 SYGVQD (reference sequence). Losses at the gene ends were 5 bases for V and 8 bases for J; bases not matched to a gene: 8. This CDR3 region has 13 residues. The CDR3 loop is CASSHDRDEEAFF. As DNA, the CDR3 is TGCGCCAGCAGTCACGACAGGGATGAAGAAGCTTTCTTT.

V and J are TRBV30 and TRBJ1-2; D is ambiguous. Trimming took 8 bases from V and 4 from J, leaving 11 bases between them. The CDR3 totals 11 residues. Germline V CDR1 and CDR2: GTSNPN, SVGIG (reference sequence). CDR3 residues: CAGERSYGYTF. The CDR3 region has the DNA TGTGCCGGCGAGAGGTCCTATGGCTACACCTTC. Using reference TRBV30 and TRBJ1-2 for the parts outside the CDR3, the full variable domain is SQTIHQWPATLVQPVGSPLSLECTVEGTSNPNLYWYRQAAGRGLQLLFYSVGIGQISSEVPQNLSASRPQDRQFILSSKKLLLSDSGFYLCAGERSYGYTFGSGTRLTVV.

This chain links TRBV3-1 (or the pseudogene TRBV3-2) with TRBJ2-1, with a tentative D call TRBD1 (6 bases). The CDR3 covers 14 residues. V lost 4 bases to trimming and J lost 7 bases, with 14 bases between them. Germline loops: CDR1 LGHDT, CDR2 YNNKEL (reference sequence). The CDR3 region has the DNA TGTGCCAGCAGCCGACAGGTTGCTGATAATGAGCAGTTCTTC. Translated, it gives CASSRQVADNEQFF.

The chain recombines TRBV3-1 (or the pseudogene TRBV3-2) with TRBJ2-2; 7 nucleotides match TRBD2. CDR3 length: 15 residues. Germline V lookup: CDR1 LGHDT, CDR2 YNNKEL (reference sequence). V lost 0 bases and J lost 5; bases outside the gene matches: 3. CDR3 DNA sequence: TGTGCCAGCAGCCAAGATGGGGGAGGGACCGGGGAGCTGTTTTTT. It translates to CASSQDGGGTGELFF.